These 9 T cell receptor beta chains were all obtained from the same sample, sequenced in a study of T cells in Graves' hyperthyroidism and ophthalmopathy. Amplification of TCR beta CDR3 regions used RNA as the template. The HTBI set primed first-round TCR CDR3 RT-PCR. A single record per CDR3 protein comes from TCRdb applying MiXCR to the multiplex PCR reads. The table shows 560,000 or so distinct CDR3 sequences, with 46% occurring only once. Sequencing used peripheral blood or thyroid tissue (not recorded which). These receptors originate from a woman in her late teens or twenties with Graves' hyperthyroidism.

The rearrangement joins TRBV20-1 to TRBJ1-1; unclear D gene. In germline, CDR1 is DFQATT, CDR2 SNEGSKA (reference sequence). Trimming took off 3 bases at V and 1 base at J, with 6 bases between the two ends. The CDR3 loop spans 12 amino acids. This chain's CDR3 is CSASYQNTEAFF. In DNA form, the CDR3 reads TGCAGTGCTAGTTACCAGAACACTGAAGCTTTCTTT.

This clonotype was counted only a few times. This clone may be a read error of a much larger clone one base away. The chain employs TRBV12-3 or TRBV12-4 and TRBJ1-2, with a possible D match to TRBD1 (6 bases). The CDR3 is 11 amino acids. The V gene lost 6 bases and the J gene lost 5 bases, with 7 bases spanning the gap. DNA for the CDR3: TGTGCCAGCAGGGACAGATATGGCTACACCTTC. This sequence encodes CASRDRYGYTF.

The genes are TRBV4-3 and TRBJ2-5, with D perhaps matching TRBD1 or TRBD2 (5 bases each). Per the germline V gene, CDR1 is LGHNA and CDR2 is YSLEER. This CDR3 is 12 amino acids long. Trimming shortened V by 9 bases and J by 7 bases, and 15 bases separated the two germline ends. Here the CDR3 reads CASGGAPGTQYF. The DNA for the CDR3 is TGCGCCAGTGGGGGAGCTCCGGGGACCCAGTACTTC.

V and J are TRBV7-9 and TRBJ1-2; the D is unclear. Per the germline V gene, CDR1 is SEHNR and CDR2 is FQNEAQ (reference sequence). The CDR3 extends over 12 amino acids. V lost 11 bases and J 2 bases, leaving 12 bases between the germline ends. CDR3 bases: TGTGCCTGGACCGAGCAGAACTATGGCTACACCTTC. Translating it yields CAWTEQNYGYTF. The full variable domain, in which reference TRBV7-9 and TRBJ1-2 provide the parts outside the CDR3, is DTGVSQNPRHKITKRGQNVTFRCDPISEHNRLYWYRQTLGQGPEFLTYFQNEAQLEKSRLLSDRFSAERPKGSFSTLEIQRTEQGDSAMYLCAWTEQNYGYTFGSGTRLTVV.

This chain connects TRBV2 to TRBJ2-5; TRBD1 agrees at 7 bases. The V segment lost 6 bases and the J segment 5 bases; nucleotides outside the gene matches: 9. CDR3 length: 14 residues. CDR1 is SNHLY, CDR2 FYNNEI, per germline. For the CDR3, the DNA is TGTGCCAGCAGCTCTCAGACAGGGTACGAGACCCAGTACTTC. It encodes CASSSQTGYETQYF.

On this clonotype itself: No conserved phenylalanine or tryptophan is present at the end of the CDR3, so a read error is the likely explanation. The genes are TRBV12-3 or TRBV12-4 and TRBJ1-6; no clear D gene. V lost 6 bases and J lost 6, with 12 bases in between. The CDR3 loop spans 14 amino acids. CDR3 nucleotides: TGTGCCAGCAGGACACCCAACGTTAATTCACCCCTCCACCTT. Translated, it gives CASRTPNVNSPLHL.

The V gene is TRBV19, the J gene TRBJ2-6; 8 bases agree with TRBD1. This CDR3 has 18 residues. The trim removed 4 bases at V and 0 bases at J, leaving 8 bases unmatched. Germline V gene lookup returns CDR1 LNHDA and CDR2 SQIVND (reference sequence). CDR3 DNA: TGTGCCAGTAGTACCCGACAGGGGCATAGCTCTGGGGCCAACGTCCTGACTTTC. Protein sequence: CASSTRQGHSSGANVLTF.

The chain has TRBV6-5 and TRBJ1-2; possible D gene TRBD1, 6 bases. V was pared by 4 bases and J by 1 base, with 16 bases between. Germline assignment: CDR1 MNHEY and CDR2 SVGAGI. The CDR3 spans 16 residues. CDR3 in DNA: TGTGCCAGCAGTTCCATCTACAGGGAACATAACTATGGCTACACCTTC. Its protein is CASSSIYREHNYGYTF.

This clonotype was counted between two and nine times. The chain has TRBV10-3 and TRBJ2-2, with D perhaps being TRBD1 or TRBD2 (6 bases each). Germline lookup yields CDR1 ENHRY and CDR2 SYGVKD. The CDR3 length is 16 residues. V was cut by 1 base and J by 0 bases, with 9 bases left in between. CDR3 residues: CAISEWGAANTGELFF. As DNA, the CDR3 is TGTGCCATCAGTGAGTGGGGGGCTGCGAACACCGGGGAGCTGTTTTTT.